This TCR beta chain is drawn from a study of blood T cell repertoires in COVID-19. Study overall: COVID-19 samples from acute and convalescent phases originated in the United States, Italy and Spain. The cDNA or gDNA used as material had been derived from T cells, B-cell-depleted T cells, or PBMCs.

In the source study's methods: Using reference gene primer amplification, nucleated cell counts were estimated. Only in-frame clones appear in the TCRdb table, and some are missing; sequencing was by immunoSEQ multiplex PCR. V, J and clone size are those of that table, while D and trimming were read from the DNA. The sample consists of 200,000 to 250,000 clones, roughly 86% of them appearing once. The CDR3 is made up of 13 amino acids. The trim removed 4 bases at V and 9 bases at J, leaving 8 bases unmatched. Germline values: CDR1 SGHDT, CDR2 YYEEEE. J is TRBJ1-2 and V is TRBV5-6; TRBD1 agrees at 8 bases. Sequencing was carried out using peripheral blood. This clonotype was obtained from a woman in her 30s who had recovered from COVID-19. The DNA of the CDR3 is TGTGCCAGCAGCCCCCCCCAGGGGGCTAGCTACACCTTC. This translates into CASSPPQGASYTF.